This record covers a single T cell receptor beta chain. Clones were read by immunoSEQ multiplex PCR, and TCRdb kept only the in-frame ones, dropping some. Here the sample spans some 170,000 clones, approximately 80% being singletons. The study recruited people aged 18 to 89 years across around 23 US areas. Per germline, CDR1 LGHDT and CDR2 YNNKEL (reference sequence). Losses at the gene ends were 5 bases for V and 6 bases for J; bases not matched to a gene: 3. This CDR3 contains 14 residues. These data belong to a study of blood T cell repertoires in COVID-19. Study details: COVID-19 samples, acute and convalescent, were from the United States, Italy and Spain.

Sequencing was carried out using PBMCs or T cells enriched from blood (not recorded which). This rearrangement joins TRBV3-1 (or the pseudogene TRBV3-2) to TRBJ2-4; 11 bases are a match to TRBD2. This receptor was identified in a man aged 45-65 years who had recovered from COVID-19. The DNA for the CDR3 is TGTGCCAGCAGCACTACTAGCGGGGGAAACATTCAGTACTTC. This sequence encodes CASSTTSGGNIQYF.